This is a list of T cell receptor beta chains from one sample in a study of CD8+ T cells in alopecia areata. Here immunoSEQ multiplex PCR was the method, and the copy in TCRdb shows in-frame clones only, minus some. The repertoire holds about 120,000 clones, with under 40% as singletons. Sample: CD4+ T cells sorted from blood. Receptor source: a human donor with alopecia areata. The CDR3 runs from the conserved cysteine through the conserved F or W. The order of the fields is V gene, D gene, J gene, CDR3 protein. The D gene is left open where the match is weak.

V gene: TRBV2; D gene: NA; J gene: TRBJ2-2; CDR3 protein: CASSGVRSSNTGELFF
V gene: TRBV4-3; D gene: NA; J gene: TRBJ2-3; CDR3 protein: CASSQGGEGTDTQYF
V gene: TRBV7-2; D gene: TRBD1; J gene: TRBJ2-3; CDR3 protein: CASSYRTGYRADTQYF
V gene: TRBV5-1; D gene: TRBD2; J gene: TRBJ2-3; CDR3 protein: CASSAGLAKGLTDTQYF
V gene: TRBV18; D gene: NA; J gene: TRBJ2-3; CDR3 protein: CASSPGTDTQYF
V gene: TRBV30; D gene: NA; J gene: TRBJ2-7; CDR3 protein: CAWSYGSYEQYF
V gene: TRBV4-3; D gene: TRBD1; J gene: TRBJ2-2; CDR3 protein: CASSLQQGLLNTGELFF
V gene: TRBV7-3; D gene: NA; J gene: TRBJ2-5; CDR3 protein: CASSLMVWETQYF
V gene: TRBV29-1; D gene: NA; J gene: TRBJ1-1; CDR3 protein: CSVDMQGTEAFF
V gene: TRBV6-5; D gene: NA; J gene: TRBJ2-1; CDR3 protein: CASTPVLQRNEQFF
V gene: TRBV7-9; D gene: NA; J gene: TRBJ1-2; CDR3 protein: CASSSTVYGYTF
V gene: TRBV4-1; D gene: NA; J gene: TRBJ2-7; CDR3 protein: CASSQDRSPPYEQYF
V gene: TRBV15; D gene: NA; J gene: TRBJ2-6; CDR3 protein: CATRGGGAGANVLTF
V gene: TRBV30; D gene: NA; J gene: TRBJ2-3; CDR3 protein: CAWSPGADTQYF
V gene: TRBV2; D gene: NA; J gene: TRBJ1-1; CDR3 protein: CASKADRMNTEAFF
V gene: TRBV7-2; D gene: TRBD1; J gene: TRBJ2-5; CDR3 protein: CASSSEQGIETQYF
V gene: TRBV30; D gene: TRBD2; J gene: TRBJ2-2; CDR3 protein: CAWSPSGSFGELFF
V gene: TRBV5-6; D gene: TRBD1; J gene: TRBJ2-3; CDR3 protein: CASSFLGQGTTDTQYF
V gene: TRBV7-9; D gene: NA; J gene: TRBJ2-4; CDR3 protein: CASSAGLFRGSKAKNIQYF
V gene: TRBV30; D gene: NA; J gene: TRBJ2-2; CDR3 protein: CAWSFSLGTGELFF
V gene: TRBV28; D gene: TRBD1; J gene: TRBJ2-5; CDR3 protein: CASSGQAPNF
V gene: TRBV6-8; D gene: NA; J gene: TRBJ2-7; CDR3 protein: CASYGGHRTYEQYF
V gene: TRBV9; D gene: NA; J gene: TRBJ2-3; CDR3 protein: CASSVSGPDTQYF
V gene: TRBV10-3; D gene: TRBD1; J gene: TRBJ2-2; CDR3 protein: CATGSATGSNTGELFF
V gene: TRBV28; D gene: NA; J gene: TRBJ1-1; CDR3 protein: CASGRRGRNTEAFF